These 27 T cell receptor beta chains originate from one sample sequenced in a study of T cell clones after liver transplantation (dated by TCRdb to the late 2010s). Preparation of the library involved the immunoSEQ multiplex PCR assay. TCRdb limited this immuneACCESS table to in-frame rearrangements with V and J called. A share of clones is missing; checked studies link under half to unresolved V genes, and the rest is unexplained. The sample table contains some 70,000 clones; only one count was recorded for over 85% of them. Less than 3% of the sample is taken by the ten largest. The label giving this sample's time point can be read as: pre-transplant. Sequenced material: CD4+ T cells from blood, taken before liver transplant. These receptors were taken from a human donor who received a liver transplant.

The V and J genes are TRBV2 and TRBJ2-3, with 8 positions matching TRBD2. V was clipped by 6 bases and J by 6 bases; unmatched bases: 5. The CDR3 runs to 13 residues. Germline assignment: CDR1 SNHLY and CDR2 FYNNEI. CDR3 amino acids: CASRYSGMDTQYF. The DNA for the CDR3 is TGTGCCAGCAGATATAGCGGGATGGATACGCAGTATTTT.

This chain links TRBV11-3 with TRBJ2-3; TRBD2 aligns across 7 bases. The germline V gene encodes CDR1 SGHNT and CDR2 YENEEA. Trimming at V came to 1 base and at J to 3 bases, leaving 7 bases not matched to a gene. This CDR3 comprises 16 residues. CDR3 DNA sequence: TGTGCCAGCAGCTTAGGTGCGCGGGAGCAGACAGATACGCAGTATTTT. Residues: CASSLGAREQTDTQYF.

The chain uses TRBV7-9 and TRBJ2-4; 12 nucleotides line up with TRBD2. Losses at the gene ends were 5 bases for V and 0 bases for J; bases not matched to a gene: 8. Germline CDR1 reads SEHNR; CDR2 reads FQNEAQ (reference sequence). This CDR3 comprises 18 residues. CDR3 coding DNA: TGTGCCAGCAGCCCAGACCCGGGACTAGCGGGAGCCAAAAACATTCAGTACTTC. Translation gives CASSPDPGLAGAKNIQYF.

The chain has TRBV6-1 and TRBJ2-7; TRBD2 matches at 7 bases. V was pared by 11 bases and J by 6 bases, with 16 bases of the junction left unmatched. The CDR3 has 14 residues. In germline, CDR1 is MNHNS, CDR2 SASEGT. The CDR3 DNA is TGTGCCTCCCAGAGGGTGGCAGGGAGGGGCGAGCAGTACTTC. Encoded protein: CASQRVAGRGEQYF.

The V gene is TRBV5-1, the J gene TRBJ2-1, with D tentatively TRBD1 (6 bases). The CDR3 totals 14 residues. V dropped 2 bases and J dropped 8 bases, with 14 bases sitting between them. Germline CDR1 and CDR2: SGHRS and YFSETQ. The DNA for the CDR3 is TGCGCCAGCAGCTTAGTTCAGGGGTCGGATGAGCAGTTCTTC. Amino acids: CASSLVQGSDEQFF. The full variable domain, its missing parts supplied by reference TRBV5-1 and TRBJ2-1, is KAGVTQTPRYLIKTRGQQVTLSCSPISGHRSVSWYQQTPGQGLQFLFEYFSETQRNKGNFPGRFSGRQFSNSRSEMNVSTLELGDSALYLCASSLVQGSDEQFFGPGTRLTVL.

The V gene is TRBV16, the J gene TRBJ1-1; D is unclear. The CDR3 loop spans 13 amino acids. Trimming left V 0 bases short and J 5 bases short, with 7 bases between. Germline V gives CDR1 KGHSY, CDR2 FQNENV. DNA of the CDR3: TGTGCCAGCAGCCAATCGATGGGGACTGAAGCTTTCTTT. This sequence encodes CASSQSMGTEAFF.

The V gene is TRBV5-1, the J gene TRBJ2-1; no firm D call. CDR1 and CDR2 (germline): SGHRS, YFSETQ. Deletions cut 4 bases from V and 6 bases from J, with 11 bases between. The CDR3 has 13 amino acids. The DNA of the CDR3 is TGCGCCAGCAGCGAAGGTCAAGTCAATGAGCAGTTCTTC. Encoded protein: CASSEGQVNEQFF.

V and J are TRBV28 and TRBJ1-2; a weak D match, TRBD1 (5 bases). CDR1 and CDR2 from the germline V gene are MDHEN and SYDVKM. This CDR3 is 14 amino acids long. V was shortened by 1 base and J by 5 bases, with 11 bases between the two germline ends. CDR3 DNA sequence: TGTGCCAGCAGTTTATCCAGGGTTCTGTATGGCTACACCTTC. As protein: CASSLSRVLYGYTF.

The CDR3 here is CASSRTSGGPMAAADTQYF. The CDR3 DNA reads as TGTGCCAGTAGTCGGACTAGCGGGGGTCCGATGGCGGCGGCAGATACGCAGTATTTT. The V call is TRBV19, the J call TRBJ2-3, with 13 bases fitting TRBD2. Germline V lookup: CDR1 LNHDA, CDR2 SQIVND (reference sequence). This CDR3 spans 19 amino acids. V trimming: 5 bases; J trimming: 4 bases; junction bases outside the gene matches: 15.

This clone came up once. The chain employs TRBV6-1 and TRBJ1-2; 8 bases align to TRBD1. This CDR3 spans 14 amino acids. The V gene end was trimmed by 4 bases and the J gene end by 4 bases; junction bases not matched to a gene: 5. CDR1 and CDR2 from the germline V gene are MNHNS and SASEGT. The CDR3 spells CASSAGTGLYGYTF. The CDR3 DNA reads as TGTGCCAGCAGTGCAGGGACAGGCCTCTATGGCTACACCTTC.

The chain has TRBV5-1 and TRBJ2-1, with D unclear. Trimming pared 0 bases from V and 7 bases from J, leaving 11 bases between. Germline loops: CDR1 SGHRS, CDR2 YFSETQ. The CDR3 is made up of 14 amino acids. The CDR3 is CASSLAGLDNEQFF. The CDR3 DNA follows: TGCGCCAGCAGCTTGGCCGGGCTAGATAATGAGCAGTTCTTC.

The genes are TRBV6-1 and TRBJ2-3; a weak D match, TRBD2 (5 bases). The CDR3 contains 15 residues. The germline V and J ends were trimmed by 2 bases and 7 bases, with 16 bases remaining between them. CDR1 and CDR2 from the germline V gene are MNHNS and SASEGT. The CDR3 here is CASSESGRWRNTQYF. The CDR3 DNA reads TGTGCCAGCAGTGAATCTGGACGGTGGAGGAATACGCAGTATTTT.

This chain connects TRBV9 to TRBJ1-1; no reliable D call. V was pared by 4 bases and J by 5 bases, with 9 bases between. The germline V gene encodes CDR1 SGDLS and CDR2 YYNGEE. The CDR3 spans 12 residues. Here the CDR3 reads CASSPLGTEAFF. CDR3 in DNA: TGTGCCAGCAGCCCATTGGGGACTGAAGCTTTCTTT.

The table lists this clone with a few counts. The gene calls are TRBV28 and TRBJ2-7; 9 nucleotides agree with TRBD1. CDR1 and CDR2 from the germline V gene are MDHEN and SYDVKM. This CDR3 spans 15 amino acids. V lost 5 bases to trimming and J lost 6 bases; unmatched junction nucleotides: 11. CDR3 in amino acids: CASSRWTGAKAEQYF. The CDR3 region has the DNA TGTGCCAGCAGTCGCTGGACAGGGGCGAAAGCCGAGCAGTACTTC. The whole variable domain, filled in from reference TRBV28 and TRBJ2-7, reads DVKVTQSSRYLVKRTGEKVFLECVQDMDHENMFWYRQDPGLGLRLIYFSYDVKMKEKGDIPEGYSVSREKKERFSLILESASTNQTSMYLCASSRWTGAKAEQYFGPGTRLTVT.

The V call is TRBV7-2, the J call TRBJ1-2, with D perhaps TRBD1 (5 bases). This CDR3 is 13 amino acids long. The germline gives CDR1 SGHTA, CDR2 FQGNSA. V was clipped by 5 bases and J by 8 bases, with 15 bases between them. CDR3 amino acids: CASSPWDLGGYTF. CDR3 bases: TGTGCCAGCAGCCCCTGGGACCTAGGGGGCTACACCTTC.

The rearrangement links TRBV6-5 to TRBJ2-3; D is possibly TRBD2 (5 bases). Germline lookup yields CDR1 MNHEY and CDR2 SVGAGI. Trimming took off 5 bases at V and 5 bases at J, with 11 bases between the two ends. The CDR3 totals 13 residues. The CDR3 reads CASSVQRLDTQYF. Here the CDR3 DNA reads TGTGCCAGCAGTGTTCAGCGGTTAGATACGCAGTATTTT.

V and J are TRBV5-4 and TRBJ1-1; D is undetermined. The CDR3 sequence is 13 residues long. Trimming removed 4 bases at V and 5 bases at J, with 12 bases between. Germline V CDR1 and CDR2: SGHNT, YYREEE (reference sequence). CDR3 DNA sequence: TGTGCCAGCAGCGCGGGATTTGTTACTGAAGCTTTCTTT. Protein sequence: CASSAGFVTEAFF.

J is TRBJ1-2 and V is TRBV20-1; D remains unclear. The germline CDR1 and CDR2 sequences are DFQATT and SNEGSKA (reference sequence). Trimming removed 5 bases at V and 4 bases at J, with 8 bases between. This CDR3 has 11 residues. As DNA, the CDR3 is TGCAGTGCTCATGACGCCTATGGCTACACCTTC. Amino acid sequence: CSAHDAYGYTF.

The chain recombines TRBV6-1 with TRBJ2-7; possibly TRBD1 for D (6 bases). V was cut by 6 bases and J by 3 bases, with 12 bases left in between. The CDR3 covers 13 residues. CDR1 MNHNS and CDR2 SASEGT come from the germline V gene. CDR3: CASRRDNFYEQYF. The CDR3 DNA is TGTGCCAGCAGAAGGGACAATTTCTACGAGCAGTACTTC.

To note about this clone: The junction and the germline gene differ at one end; a read error may be behind it. The genes are TRBV10-2 and TRBJ2-1; D uncertain. The CDR3 runs to 13 residues. Germline lookup yields CDR1 WSHSY and CDR2 SAAADI. The CDR3 sequence is CASSDPSSNEQFF. The CDR3 bases are TGCGCCAGCAGTGACCCCTCCTCCAATGAGCAGTTCTTC.

The J gene is TRBJ2-7, the V gene TRBV4-1; D call uncertain. This CDR3 spans 12 amino acids. Per the germline V gene, CDR1 is MGHRA and CDR2 is YSYEKL. Trimming left V 4 bases short and J 5 bases short, with 9 bases between. As DNA, the CDR3 is TGCGCCAGCAGCCGACAAGGGAACGAGCAGTACTTC. Protein product: CASSRQGNEQYF.

This clone was recorded once. The V gene is TRBV7-9, the J gene TRBJ2-3; perhaps TRBD1 as D (5 bases). The CDR3 totals 12 residues. The V gene's germline CDR1 is SEHNR and CDR2 FQNEAQ (reference sequence). V lost 6 bases and J lost 2, with 6 bases in between. This chain's CDR3 is CASRGDTDTQYF. The DNA for the CDR3 is TGTGCCAGCAGAGGGGACACAGATACGCAGTATTTT.

V and J are TRBV5-5 and TRBJ1-1, with 9 bases fitting TRBD1. This CDR3 spans 15 amino acids. The V gene end was trimmed by 2 bases and the J gene end by 3 bases; junction bases not matched to a gene: 5. Germline lookup yields CDR1 SGHKS and CDR2 YYEKEE (reference sequence). In DNA, the CDR3 is TGTGCCAGCAGCTTTTCGGGACAGGGAGACACTGAAGCTTTCTTT. Translated: CASSFSGQGDTEAFF.

The chain couples TRBV10-3 to TRBJ1-2; 12 bases fit TRBD1. CDR1 is ENHRY and CDR2 is SYGVKD in the germline V gene. This CDR3 contains 14 residues. The J segment lost 8 bases and the V segment lost 11 bases, leaving 12 bases of the junction unmatched. CDR3 amino acids: CASSTGQGARGYTF. The CDR3 DNA is TGTGCCTCGTCCACGGGACAGGGGGCCAGAGGCTACACCTTC.

In this sample, this clone turned up a few times. CDR3 DNA sequence: TGTGCCAGCAGCTGGACAGGAGCCACTGAAGCTTTCTTT. Translated, it gives CASSWTGATEAFF. The chain employs TRBV5-5 and TRBJ1-1; 7 nucleotides agree with TRBD1. CDR1 is SGHKS, CDR2 YYEKEE, per germline (reference sequence). Germline trimming cut 3 bases from V and 4 bases from J; bases unmatched to any gene: 3. The CDR3 has 13 amino acids.

This clone was observed once. V and J are TRBV7-2 and TRBJ1-5; 8 bases fit TRBD1. Trimming at V came to 5 bases and at J to 5 bases, leaving 11 bases not matched to a gene. The CDR3 has 16 amino acids. In germline, CDR1 is SGHTA, CDR2 FQGNSA. This CDR3 is CASSLDRVRGDQPQHF. Here the CDR3 DNA reads TGTGCCAGCAGCCTGGACAGGGTAAGGGGTGATCAGCCCCAGCATTTT.

The genes are TRBV19 and TRBJ2-5; D is unresolved. CDR3 length equals 14 residues. Germline CDR1 LNHDA, CDR2 SQIVND (reference sequence). V was clipped by 1 base and J by 1 base, with 7 bases between them. This chain's CDR3 is CASSIGPSQETQYF. In DNA form, the CDR3 reads TGTGCCAGTAGTATAGGTCCGTCCCAAGAGACCCAGTACTTC.